The 11 T cell receptor beta chains below all came from one sample that was sequenced in a study of blood T cell repertoires in COVID-19. Measured with immunoSEQ multiplex PCR; TCRdb has only the in-frame clones, and not every one. The table lists 150,000 or so clones, 81% of them singletons. The sequenced sample consisted of PBMCs or T cells enriched from blood (not recorded which). These receptors were obtained from a woman in her forties with acute COVID-19.

V is TRBV11-1 and J is TRBJ2-5, with TRBD2 matching over 7 bases. The CDR3 is made up of 15 amino acids. Losses at the gene ends were 4 bases for V and 5 bases for J; bases not matched to a gene: 10. Germline V gene data show CDR1 as SGHAT and CDR2 as FQDESV (reference sequence). The CDR3 is CASSSGLGSTETQYF. The CDR3 bases are TGTGCCAGCAGCTCTGGACTAGGCAGCACGGAGACCCAGTACTTC.

The chain joins TRBV5-4 to TRBJ2-1; weak D call: TRBD2 (6 bases). The V gene lost 3 bases and the J gene lost 10 bases, with 23 bases spanning the gap. Per germline, CDR1 SGHNT and CDR2 YYREEE (reference sequence). The CDR3 covers 16 residues. CDR3 DNA: TGTGCCAGCAGCTCGTCTACTAGCCCGTTATCAGGGGAGCAGTTCTTC. Its protein product is CASSSSTSPLSGEQFF.

This clone was seen once. The chain links TRBV28 to TRBJ1-4, with 9 bases aligning to TRBD1. CDR1 and CDR2 (germline): MDHEN, SYDVKM. V was clipped by 7 bases and J by 8 bases; unmatched bases: 11. The CDR3 totals 15 residues. The CDR3 coding sequence is TGTGCCAGCACCTCGATGACAGGGGGTGGCGAAAAACTGTTTTTT. This gives the protein CASTSMTGGGEKLFF. Together with reference TRBV28 and TRBJ1-4, the CDR3 gives the full variable domain: DVKVTQSSRYLVKRTGEKVFLECVQDMDHENMFWYRQDPGLGLRLIYFSYDVKMKEKGDIPEGYSVSREKKERFSLILESASTNQTSMYLCASTSMTGGGEKLFFGSGTQLSVL.

Notes on this clone: One end of the junction fails to match germline, which may point to a read error. Other nucleotide sequences from this sample produce the same CDR3. This chain connects TRBV15 to TRBJ1-2, with a tentative D call TRBD1 (6 bases). The germline gives CDR1 LNHNV, CDR2 YYDKDF (reference sequence). This CDR3 spans 15 amino acids. CDR3 region: CATSRGTDSAYGYTF. In nucleotides, the CDR3 is TGTGCCACCAGTAGAGGGACGGACAGTGCTTATGGCTACACCTTC. The full variable domain, with the rest looked up from reference TRBV15 and TRBJ1-2, is DAMVIQNPRYQVTQFGKPVTLSCSQTLNHNVMYWYQQKSSQAPKLLFHYYDKDFNNEADTPDNFQSRRPNTSFCFLDIRSPGLGDTAMYLCATSRGTDSAYGYTFGSGTRLTVV.

This CDR3 reads CATSHMGLNTEAFF. The CDR3 coding sequence is TGTGCCACCAGCCATATGGGGCTGAACACTGAAGCTTTCTTT. V usage is TRBV15 and J usage is TRBJ1-1; D might be TRBD1 (5 bases). Germline V CDR1 and CDR2: LNHNV, YYDKDF (reference sequence). CDR3 length: 14 amino acids. Trimming removed 5 bases at V and 0 bases at J, with 10 bases between.

J is TRBJ2-1 and V is TRBV11-2; 14 positions match TRBD2. The germline gives CDR1 SGHAT, CDR2 FQNNGV. V shed 5 bases and J 9 bases; nucleotides not matched to a gene: 12. The CDR3 has 17 residues. CDR3 sequence: CASSRSSGLAGAGEQFF. CDR3 DNA sequence: TGTGCCAGCAGCCGAAGTTCGGGACTAGCGGGAGCGGGTGAGCAGTTCTTC.

V usage is TRBV1 and J usage is TRBJ1-2; the table names TRBD1, a call not compared with the DNA. TRBV1 is marked as a pseudogene. The CDR3 totals 17 residues. This CDR3 reads CTSSQGVRVPNNYGYTF. The CDR3 DNA sequence: TGCACCAGCAGCCAAGGGGTCAGGGTCCCCAATAACTATGGCTACACCTTC.

The chain couples TRBV9 to TRBJ2-3; D gene unclear. The CDR3 has 13 amino acids. Between the trimmed V and J ends, which lost 2 bases and 6 bases, there was a span of 10 bases. Looked up from germline, CDR1 is SGDLS and CDR2 is YYNGEE. The CDR3 region is CASSVRQTDTQYF. DNA of the CDR3: TGTGCCAGCAGCGTCAGGCAGACGGATACGCAGTATTTT.

The chain carries TRBV5-4 and TRBJ2-7; 8 bases fit TRBD2. After removal of 7 bases from V and 2 bases from J, the junction contained 5 bases not matched to a gene. The CDR3 runs to 13 residues. Germline V gene lookup returns CDR1 SGHNT and CDR2 YYREEE (reference sequence). This CDR3 reads CASGAGVAYEQYF. The CDR3 nucleotides are TGTGCCAGCGGAGCGGGAGTTGCCTACGAGCAGTACTTC.

The chain recombines TRBV20-1 with TRBJ1-4; D remains unclear. The germline V gene encodes CDR1 DFQATT and CDR2 SNEGSKA (reference sequence). The CDR3 consists of 10 residues. V was cut by 5 bases and J by 8 bases, with 6 bases left in between. In DNA form, the CDR3 reads TGCAGTGCTCCTCAGGAAAAACTGTTTTTT. Residues: CSAPQEKLFF.

The chain combines TRBV5-1 with TRBJ2-2, with 10 positions matching TRBD2. The length of the CDR3 is 15 residues. V lost 3 bases and J lost 6; bases outside the gene matches: 5. From germline, CDR1 is SGHRS and CDR2 YFSETQ. The CDR3 region is CASSSLAGAAGELFF. Written as DNA, the CDR3 is TGCGCCAGCAGCTCCCTAGCGGGAGCGGCCGGGGAGCTGTTTTTT.